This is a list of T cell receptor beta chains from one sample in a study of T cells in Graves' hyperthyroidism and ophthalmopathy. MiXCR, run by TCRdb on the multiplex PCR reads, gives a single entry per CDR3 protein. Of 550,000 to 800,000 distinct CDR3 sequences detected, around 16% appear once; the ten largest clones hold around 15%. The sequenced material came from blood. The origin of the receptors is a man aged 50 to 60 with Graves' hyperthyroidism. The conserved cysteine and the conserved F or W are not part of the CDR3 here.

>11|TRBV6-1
ATSRNRNEKLF
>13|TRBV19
ASSLQGPLGTEAF
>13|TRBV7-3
ASSRDSSGANVLT
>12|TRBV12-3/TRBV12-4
ASSLRGPNTEAF
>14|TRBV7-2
ASTLKAGDGTDTQY
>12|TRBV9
ASSSMGATDTQY
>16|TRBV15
ATSTSPHDSGRWDEQY
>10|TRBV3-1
ASSQDRFNPF
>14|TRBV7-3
ASSLTELAGGTEQF
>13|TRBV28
ASSRGTYGNQPQH
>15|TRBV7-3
ASSLFGPFGGTDTQY
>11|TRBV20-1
SARESSMHEQF
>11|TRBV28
ASSLTGAAEQY
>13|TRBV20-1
SSRITTGQNYGYT
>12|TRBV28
ASSLYGQYNEQF
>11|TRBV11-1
ASSLRHLTEAF
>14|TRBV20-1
SARTSGYAGYNEQF
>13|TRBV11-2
ASSLGTVITDTQY
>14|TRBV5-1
ASSWGAGTGSDEQF
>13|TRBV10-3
AINLAGARTDTQY
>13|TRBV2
ASTLGQVQSYEQY
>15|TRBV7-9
ASSSGWEISSTDTQY
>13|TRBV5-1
ASSFGRTMNTEAF
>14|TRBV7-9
VSSWFLSGRGNEQF
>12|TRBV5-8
ASSKDRGRNEQF
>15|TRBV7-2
ASSLSFGGTSGREQF
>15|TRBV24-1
ATSDARGQGQLDEQF
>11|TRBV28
ASSRYGVYEQY
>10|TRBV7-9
ASSLTDREAF
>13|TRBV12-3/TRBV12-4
ASSSGQGANEKLF
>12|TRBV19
ASSIKQPSYEQY
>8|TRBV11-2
ATGFQRQF
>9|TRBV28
ASGPRSEQY
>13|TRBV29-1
SVAQTGGLYNEQF
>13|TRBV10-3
AIRPGQGLTTKAF
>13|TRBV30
AWSVGVAGSTEAF
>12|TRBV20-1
SARDWLPAYEQY
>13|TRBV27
ASSLLAGVPDEQY
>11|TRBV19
ASSRRTTDTQY
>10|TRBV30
AWGEVLETQY
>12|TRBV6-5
ASSYSGGNTEAF
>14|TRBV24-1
ATSGNRGGGTGELF